This TCR beta chain was found in a study of Graves' ophthalmopathy and Graves' hyperthyroidism. Aged 18 to 65, hyperthyroidism patients had new diagnoses of under 2 months' duration. The table lists this clonotype with many counts. What it binds is unknown. Study results and limitations: Blood was where most expanded thyroid clonotypes above 0.001 frequency also turned up. Ophthalmopathy and stable hyperthyroidism were discriminated by a 13-signature model, with about 91% sensitivity and about 76% specificity.

Amplification of the TCR beta CDR3 regions used RNA transcripts (as template). Amplification began with first-round RT-PCR using HTBI primers, then second-round multiplex PCR was performed. Via MiXCR, TCRdb re-called the multiplex PCR reads, giving one row per CDR3 protein. The profile covers 560,000 or so distinct CDR3 sequences, with roughly 40% appearing a single time and less than 4.5% taken by the ten largest. Germline-derived CDR1 and CDR2 are PRHDT and FYEKMQ (reference sequence). The V end lost 5 bases, the J end lost 2 bases, and 18 bases lay between the germline ends. The CDR3 runs 16 residues.

The specimen sequenced was peripheral blood or thyroid tissue (not recorded which). This TCR was recovered from an adult man with Graves' hyperthyroidism. This chain connects TRBV13 to TRBJ1-2; D gene unclear. The CDR3 sequence is CASSQQAVPDNYGYTF. As DNA, the CDR3 is TGTGCCAGCAGCCAGCAGGCGGTCCCGGACAACTATGGCTACACCTTC.